This T cell receptor beta chain was observed in a study of blood T cell repertoires in COVID-19. Study information: Spain, Italy and the United States supplied samples that represented acute and convalescent COVID-19. PBMCs, B-cell-depleted T cells, or T cells were the source of the cDNA or gDNA that made up the material.

How the authors handled the data: Nucleated cell counts were estimated from reference gene primer amplification. Method: immunoSEQ multiplex PCR; TCRdb's copy keeps in-frame clones and lacks some. V, J and clone size derive from that table, while D and trimming were established from the DNA sequence. Of 93,000 or so clones listed, around nine tenths were seen once; the top ten hold about 15%. The junction had 6 bases not matched to a gene; V was cut back by 4 bases and J by 1 base. The CDR3 totals 17 residues. Germline lookup yields CDR1 MGHDK and CDR2 SYGVNS. The clonotype comes from a woman of 80 years or more in a cohort sampled during active COVID-19. The sequenced sample consisted of peripheral blood. V and J are TRBV25-1 and TRBJ2-2, with 10 nucleotides matching TRBD2. CDR3 DNA: TGTGCCAGCAGTGGTAGCGGGAGGCCCTTGAACACCGGGGAGCTGTTTTTT. It is translated as CASSGSGRPLNTGELFF.